This is a list of T cell receptor beta chains from one sample in a study of technical replicates of blood from several donors. Measured with immunoSEQ multiplex PCR; TCRdb has only the in-frame clones, and not every one. The table lists 50,000 to 70,000 clones, roughly 90% of them singletons. Material: PBMCs. The receptor source for this set is a human donor in good health. Some clones in this sample may be carry-over from other donors' samples. Both conserved end residues are part of each CDR3. The D gene is left open where the match is weak. The size field is filled for only some rows; it gives once, few, many or a size class.

CDR3	DNA	V	size	J	D
CAIRPDGGGTEAFF	TGTGCCATCAGACCGGACGGGGGGGGCACTGAAGCTTTCTTT	TRBV10-3	-	TRBJ1-1	-
CASSQGQGAYEQYF	TGTGCCAGCAGCCAAGGACAGGGGGCCTACGAGCAGTACTTC	TRBV7-9	-	TRBJ2-7	TRBD1
CASRPEPGQGRYGYTF	TGTGCCAGCAGACCAGAACCGGGACAGGGAAGGTATGGCTACACCTTC	TRBV6-6	-	TRBJ1-2	TRBD1
CASSKGGERSDTIYF	TGTGCCAGCAGCAAAGGGGGAGAAAGATCCGACACCATATATTTT	TRBV28	-	TRBJ1-3	-
CASSPPGQGASFGYTF	TGTGCCAGCTCACCACCCGGGCAGGGGGCATCTTTTGGCTACACCTTC	TRBV18	-	TRBJ1-2	TRBD1
CASSQDLAGAPDTQYF	TGCGCCAGCAGCCAAGATTTGGCGGGGGCCCCAGATACGCAGTATTTT	TRBV4-3	-	TRBJ2-3	-
CASSPLGQGVGANVLTF	TGTGCCAGCTCACCGCTCGGACAGGGAGTCGGGGCCAACGTCCTGACTTTC	TRBV18	-	TRBJ2-6	TRBD1
CASSKIAGGPETQYF	TGTGCCAGCAGTAAAATAGCGGGAGGGCCGGAGACCCAGTACTTC	TRBV5-6	few	TRBJ2-5	TRBD2
CASSTGTGGQTQYF	TGTGCCAGCAGCACAGGGACAGGGGGACAGACCCAGTACTTC	TRBV11-2	-	TRBJ2-5	TRBD1
CASSLGGQVYEQYF	TGTGCCAGCAGCTTAGGGGGACAGGTTTACGAGCAGTACTTC	TRBV7-2	-	TRBJ2-7	TRBD1
CASSRPHRGGELFF	TGTGCCAGCAGCCGTCCCCACAGGGGCGGGGAGCTGTTTTTT	TRBV5-6	-	TRBJ2-2	TRBD1
CASSVGQGGLGFF	TGTGCCAGTAGTGTCGGACAGGGCGGGTTGGGTTTCTTT	TRBV19	-	TRBJ1-1	TRBD1
CASRSTDTLYEQYF	TGTGCCAGCAGGTCGACAGATACACTTTACGAGCAGTACTTC	TRBV27	once	TRBJ2-7	-
CASSRGGGPTDTQYF	TGTGCCAGCAGCCGGGGCGGGGGGCCCACAGATACGCAGTATTTT	TRBV14	-	TRBJ2-3	TRBD2
CASSWTSGSGNEQFF	TGTGCCAGCAGCTGGACTAGCGGGAGTGGGAATGAGCAGTTCTTC	TRBV7-6	-	TRBJ2-1	TRBD2
CASSSGQGAVYEQFF	TGTGCCAGCAGTTCGGGACAGGGGGCGGTGTATGAGCAGTTCTTC	TRBV6-4	-	TRBJ2-1	TRBD1
CASSFLLAASYNEQFF	TGTGCCAGCAGCTTCTTACTTGCGGCCTCCTACAATGAGCAGTTCTTC	TRBV11-2	-	TRBJ2-1	-
CASSLTDTQYF	TGTGCCAGCAGTCTCACAGATACGCAGTATTTT	TRBV2	-	TRBJ2-3	-
CASSLGGTSGDTQYF	TGTGCCAGCAGCTTAGGGGGGACTAGCGGAGATACGCAGTATTTT	TRBV11-3	-	TRBJ2-3	TRBD2
CASSLRRGDTQYF	TGTGCCAGCAGCTTACGCAGGGGCGATACGCAGTATTTT	TRBV7-9	-	TRBJ2-3	-
CASSNRDWFKTQYF	TGTGCCAGCAGCAACCGGGACTGGTTTAAAACGCAGTATTTT	TRBV5-6	-	TRBJ2-3	-
CASSLEGGQETQYF	TGTGCCAGCAGCTTAGAGGGGGGGCAAGAGACCCAGTACTTC	TRBV7-2	-	TRBJ2-5	-
CASIGGQGAGNGYTF	TGTGCCAGCATCGGGGGGCAGGGGGCAGGAAATGGCTACACCTTC	TRBV5-4	-	TRBJ1-2	TRBD1
CASSFQEQETQYF	TGTGCCAGCAGCTTTCAGGAACAAGAGACCCAGTACTTC	TRBV5-6	-	TRBJ2-5	-
CASSLDSGGYGYTF	TGTGCCAGCTCACTCGATTCCGGGGGCTATGGCTACACCTTC	TRBV18	-	TRBJ1-2	-
CASKLTGGKYEQYF	TGTGCCAGCAAGCTTACGGGGGGGAAATACGAGCAGTACTTC	TRBV6-5	-	TRBJ2-7	TRBD2
CASSQDAERGAYEQYF	TGTGCCAGCAGCCAAGATGCGGAGCGGGGGGCCTACGAGCAGTACTTC	TRBV4-2	-	TRBJ2-7	TRBD2
CASRKPGVHTEAFF	TGCGCCAGCAGGAAACCAGGGGTACACACTGAAGCTTTCTTT	TRBV5-1	once	TRBJ1-1	-
CATGAAYEQYF	TGTGCTACAGGGGCAGCGTATGAGCAGTACTTC	TRBV7-9	-	TRBJ2-7	TRBD1
CASSLEPGQGFYEQYF	TGCGCCAGCAGCTTGGAGCCGGGACAGGGATTCTACGAGCAGTACTTC	TRBV5-1	-	TRBJ2-7	TRBD1
CAWRGGGPLNTEAFF	TGTGCCTGGAGGGGTGGAGGGCCCCTGAACACTGAAGCTTTCTTT	TRBV30	-	TRBJ1-1	-
CAGKAGSYEQYF	TGTGCCGGCAAAGCGGGCTCCTACGAGCAGTACTTC	TRBV30	once	TRBJ2-7	-
CASSMASGATYEQYF	TGTGCCAGCAGCATGGCTAGCGGAGCGACCTACGAGCAGTACTTC	TRBV7-9	few	TRBJ2-7	TRBD2
CSAGGQETQYF	TGCAGCGCGGGGGGACAAGAGACCCAGTACTTC	TRBV29-1	-	TRBJ2-5	TRBD2
CASSFTGESFNEQFF	TGCGCCAGCAGCTTCACGGGGGAATCATTTAATGAGCAGTTCTTC	TRBV5-1	-	TRBJ2-1	-
CASSPKRERSTDTQYF	TGCGCCAGCAGCCCGAAGAGAGAGCGGAGCACAGATACGCAGTATTTT	TRBV4-3	-	TRBJ2-3	-
CASSSSPTGHGYEQYF	TGTGCCAGCAGCTCATCACCTACGGGACACGGGTACGAGCAGTACTTC	TRBV5-4	few	TRBJ2-7	-
CASSYSPGGTDTQYF	TGTGCCAGCAGTTACTCCCCGGGAGGGACAGATACGCAGTATTTT	TRBV6-5	-	TRBJ2-3	TRBD2
CASSSDGTRGETQYF	TGTGCCAGCAGCTCCGACGGGACAAGAGGGGAGACCCAGTACTTC	TRBV7-3	-	TRBJ2-5	-
CAIKGTEYNEQFF	TGTGCCATCAAGGGGACAGAGTACAATGAGCAGTTCTTC	TRBV10-3	-	TRBJ2-1	TRBD1
CASSLGHLNEQFF	TGTGCCAGCAGCCTTGGACACCTCAATGAGCAGTTCTTC	TRBV7-8	-	TRBJ2-1	-
CASMAFSNQPQHF	TGTGCCAGCATGGCTTTTAGCAATCAGCCCCAGCATTTT	TRBV6-6	few	TRBJ1-5	-
CASSIRLSGTSYEQYF	TGTGCCAGTAGTATAAGGCTGAGCGGGACCTCCTACGAGCAGTACTTC	TRBV19	-	TRBJ2-7	TRBD2
CASSEDSYGYTF	TGTGCCAGCTCGGAAGACTCTTATGGCTACACCTTC	TRBV18	-	TRBJ1-2	-
CASSRGFTGVQSEAFF	TGTGCCAGCAGTCGGGGATTTACAGGGGTCCAAAGTGAAGCTTTCTTT	TRBV9	few	TRBJ1-1	TRBD1